The 29 T cell receptor beta chains below come from one sample, sequenced in a study of T cells after yellow fever vaccination. TCRdb reprocessed the 5' RACE reads via MiXCR and lists one record per CDR3 protein. The sample consists of hundreds of thousands of distinct CDR3 sequences, about 12% of them appearing once. Sequences were derived from PBMCs, sampled on the day of the yellow fever booster vaccination. The receptor set was obtained from a young man who received the YFV17D yellow fever vaccine.

This clonotype was counted ten times or more. The rearrangement links TRBV20-1 to TRBJ2-3, with D uncertain. CDR1 is DFQATT, CDR2 SNEGSKA, per germline (reference sequence). The CDR3 runs 12 residues. The V and J ends lost 0 bases and 5 bases respectively, with 6 bases between them. The CDR3 is CSARDPGDTQYF. CDR3 nucleotides: TGCAGTGCTAGAGATCCAGGAGATACGCAGTATTTT.

The chain uses TRBV19 and TRBJ2-2; 7 nucleotides agree with TRBD2. Trimming cost V 7 bases and J 2 bases; bases outside gene matches: 7. This CDR3 region has 15 residues. Germline V CDR1 and CDR2: LNHDA, SQIVND (reference sequence). CDR3 loop: CASTRRGDNTGELFF. The CDR3 region has the DNA TGTGCCAGTACTAGACGGGGGGATAACACCGGGGAGCTGTTTTTT.

This clonotype has more than one count but fewer than ten. This chain connects TRBV5-5 to TRBJ2-3; D is unclear. Germline V CDR1 and CDR2: SGHKS, YYEKEE (reference sequence). The CDR3 length is 16 residues. V gave up 4 bases and J gave up 0 bases, with 15 bases separating them. CDR3 loop: CASSPNSWRSTDTQYF. In DNA, the CDR3 is TGTGCCAGCAGCCCTAATAGCTGGAGAAGCACAGATACGCAGTATTTT.

Only a few counts were recorded for this clonotype. The V and J genes are TRBV6-1 and TRBJ2-7; D is possibly TRBD1 (5 bases). The CDR3 consists of 17 residues. Trimming stripped 0 bases from V and 5 bases from J, with 20 bases between. Per germline, CDR1 MNHNS and CDR2 SASEGT. CDR3 DNA: TGTGCCAGCAGTGAAGCGCTTCTCCCCTGGGGCGGCCACGAGCAGTACTTC. It specifies CASSEALLPWGGHEQYF.

This clonotype was seen more than once but under ten times. An end of the junction does not agree with germline; a read error may underlie this. The rearrangement links TRBV18 to TRBJ2-5; 7 positions agree with TRBD2. The germline V gene has CDR1 KGHSH and CDR2 LQKENI. The CDR3 is made up of 14 amino acids. CDR3: CASPPREDQETQYF. Here the CDR3 DNA reads TGTGCCAGCCCACCCCGGGAGGACCAAGAGACCCAGTACTTC.

There are a few counts of this clonotype. The rearrangement links TRBV20-1 to TRBJ2-5, with TRBD2 as a possible D gene (5 bases). The V and J ends lost 3 bases and 6 bases respectively, with 20 bases between them. The CDR3 runs 15 residues. Germline assignment: CDR1 DFQATT and CDR2 SNEGSKA (reference sequence). CDR3 in DNA: TGCAGTGCTAGGGTCGAGAGGGCGGAGAGAAAGACCCAGTACTTC. The encoded protein is CSARVERAERKTQYF.

The genes are TRBV12-3 or TRBV12-4 and TRBJ2-7; the D call may be TRBD1 or TRBD2 (5 bases each). The length of the CDR3 is 18 residues. V gave up 7 bases and J gave up 2 bases, with 27 bases separating them. The CDR3 here is CASTIPPISGTHTYEQYF. As DNA, the CDR3 is TGTGCCAGCACCATTCCTCCGATTAGTGGGACCCACACCTACGAGCAGTACTTC.

This clonotype was observed many times. This chain joins TRBV10-1 and TRBJ2-2; D is unresolved. This CDR3 is built from 11 residues. Per the germline V gene, CDR1 is WNHNN and CDR2 is SYGVQD (reference sequence). V lost 7 bases and J lost 5, with 5 bases in between. The CDR3 DNA sequence: TGCGCCAGCAAAGGAACCGGGGAGCTGTTTTTT. Protein sequence: CASKGTGELFF.

This clonotype was picked up many times. The chain recombines TRBV5-4 with TRBJ2-5; 7 bases align to TRBD2. The CDR3 is 13 amino acids. CDR1 and CDR2 (germline): SGHNT, YYREEE (reference sequence). Germline trimming cut 4 bases from V and 5 bases from J; bases unmatched to any gene: 5. The CDR3 here is CASSPAGRETQYF. CDR3 coding DNA: TGTGCCAGCAGCCCAGCGGGAAGGGAGACCCAGTACTTC.

The genes are TRBV6-1 and TRBJ1-2, with a tentative D call TRBD1 (5 bases). Per the germline V gene, CDR1 is MNHNS and CDR2 is SASEGT. The CDR3 has 15 amino acids. Trimming took off 5 bases at V and 6 bases at J, with 19 bases between the two ends. CDR3 residues: CASSRGTAVRHGYTF. The CDR3 DNA follows: TGTGCCAGCAGTCGCGGGACGGCGGTCCGGCATGGCTACACCTTC.

CDR3 region: CASSQWQGAGADTQYF. For the CDR3, the DNA is TGTGCCAGCAGCCAATGGCAGGGGGCAGGGGCAGATACGCAGTATTTT. The rearrangement uses TRBV7-2 and TRBJ2-3, with TRBD1 identical over 8 bases. Trimming took 5 bases from V and 4 from J; bases not matched to a gene: 11. Per germline, CDR1 SGHTA and CDR2 FQGNSA. The CDR3 contains 16 residues. The whole variable domain, remainder taken from reference TRBV7-2 and TRBJ2-3, is GAGVSQSPSNKVTEKGKDVELRCDPISGHTALYWYRQSLGQGLEFLIYFQGNSAPDKSGLPSDRFSAERTGGSVSTLTIQRTQQEDSAVYLCASSQWQGAGADTQYFGPGTRLTVL.

This clonotype was seen a handful of times. The rearrangement uses TRBV28 and TRBJ1-1, with no clear D. Trimming stripped 3 bases from V and 0 bases from J, with 8 bases between. This CDR3 comprises 14 residues. Germline-derived CDR1 and CDR2 are MDHEN and SYDVKM. CDR3 coding DNA: TGTGCCAGCAGTTTCTTAAGCCTGAACACTGAAGCTTTCTTT. Encoded protein: CASSFLSLNTEAFF. Variable domain in full (rest from reference TRBV28 and TRBJ1-1): DVKVTQSSRYLVKRTGEKVFLECVQDMDHENMFWYRQDPGLGLRLIYFSYDVKMKEKGDIPEGYSVSREKKERFSLILESASTNQTSMYLCASSFLSLNTEAFFGQGTRLTVV.

V usage is TRBV7-6 and J usage is TRBJ2-1; perhaps TRBD2 as D (6 bases). Trimming took 5 bases from V and 2 from J, leaving 16 bases between them. The germline CDR1 and CDR2 sequences are SGHVS and FNYEAQ. This CDR3 comprises 16 residues. The CDR3 is CASSPFTSSPYNEQFF. Here the CDR3 DNA reads TGTGCCAGCAGCCCCTTCACTAGCAGCCCCTACAATGAGCAGTTCTTC.

This clonotype was picked up a small number of times. This chain links TRBV7-2 with TRBJ2-7, with TRBD2 matching over 10 bases. The J segment lost 0 bases and the V segment lost 3 bases, leaving 2 bases of the junction unmatched. The CDR3 is 15 residues long. Germline values: CDR1 SGHTA, CDR2 FQGNSA. CDR3 sequence: CASSFTSGASYEQYF. The CDR3 DNA reads as TGTGCCAGCAGCTTTACTAGCGGGGCCTCCTACGAGCAGTACTTC.

There are a few counts of this clonotype. The chain recombines TRBV7-3 with TRBJ2-1; TRBD2 might be the D (5 bases). The germline V gene has CDR1 SGHTA and CDR2 FQGTGA. CDR3 size: 15 residues. Trimming removed 2 bases from V and 4 bases from J, with 12 bases in between. This chain's CDR3 is CASSLSRGGYNEQFF. CDR3 nucleotides: TGTGCCAGCAGCTTATCTAGAGGCGGGTACAATGAGCAGTTCTTC.

This clonotype showed up many times. The rearrangement links TRBV7-9 to TRBJ2-1; D is possibly TRBD2 (5 bases). CDR3 length equals 16 residues. Deletions cut 1 base from V and 7 bases from J, with 17 bases between. The germline gives CDR1 SEHNR, CDR2 FQNEAQ (reference sequence). The CDR3 DNA reads TGTGCCAGCAGCTTAGGCTGGCGCCTAGCCGAAAATGAGCAGTTCTTC. Its protein is CASSLGWRLAENEQFF.

In its sample, this clonotype was seen a few times. The chain employs TRBV12-3 or TRBV12-4 and TRBJ2-7; the D gene is possibly TRBD2 (5 bases). This CDR3 region has 13 residues. The ends were cut back, 1 base at V and 5 bases at J, with 9 bases in the middle. The CDR3 reads CASSLGGFDEQYF. CDR3 nucleotide sequence: TGTGCCAGCAGTTTAGGAGGGTTCGACGAGCAGTACTTC.

This chain connects TRBV5-1 to TRBJ1-1, with D possibly TRBD1 on 5 matching bases. Trimming stripped 0 bases from V and 3 bases from J, with 15 bases between. This CDR3 contains 16 residues. Germline lookup yields CDR1 SGHRS and CDR2 YFSETQ. The CDR3 spells CASSLGSHPGHTEAFF. CDR3 sequence (DNA): TGCGCCAGCAGCTTGGGGAGTCATCCGGGGCACACTGAAGCTTTCTTT.

CDR3 in DNA: TGTGCCAGCAGCTTGGGGGGACTAGTTAGGTCTGCAGATACGCAGTATTTT. It codes for CASSLGGLVRSADTQYF. The chain employs TRBV5-4 and TRBJ2-3, with 8 positions matching TRBD2. CDR3 length equals 17 residues. Germline assignment: CDR1 SGHNT and CDR2 YYREEE (reference sequence). The V segment lost 0 bases and the J segment 4 bases; nucleotides outside the gene matches: 10.

This clonotype was counted a single time. A read error may account for a junction end that differs from germline. The rearrangement joins TRBV5-5 to TRBJ2-7; 9 bases fit TRBD1. The CDR3 is 16 residues long. Germline-derived CDR1 and CDR2 are SGHKS and YYEKEE (reference sequence). CDR3: CSSSLLRGTGHYEQYF. In DNA, the CDR3 is TGTTCCAGCAGCTTGTTGAGGGGGACAGGGCACTACGAGCAGTACTTC.

This clonotype came up a few times. The chain recombines TRBV4-1 with TRBJ2-1, with 12 bases that match TRBD2. There are 15 residues in the CDR3. CDR1 MGHRA and CDR2 YSYEKL come from the germline V gene. Germline trimming cut 6 bases from V and 10 bases from J; bases unmatched to any gene: 10. The CDR3 loop reads CASRPTSGRSLEQFF. CDR3 DNA sequence: TGCGCCAGCAGGCCGACTAGCGGGAGATCTCTGGAGCAGTTCTTC.

This clonotype was detected only a few times. V usage is TRBV3-1 and J usage is TRBJ2-1; 14 bases fit TRBD2. This CDR3 comprises 17 residues. Germline loops: CDR1 LGHDT, CDR2 YNNKEL (reference sequence). With V trimmed by 2 bases and J by 3 bases, 3 bases remained unmatched. The CDR3 bases are TGTGCCAGCAGCCAATGGGGACTAGCGGGAGTCTACAATGAGCAGTTCTTC. Its translation: CASSQWGLAGVYNEQFF.

As DNA, the CDR3 is TGCAGCGTTGAGCCCTCCCACTGGATGAACACTGAAGCTTTCTTT. It codes for CSVEPSHWMNTEAFF. This chain uses TRBV29-1 with TRBJ1-1; no definite D call. CDR1 is SQVTM, CDR2 ANQGSEA, per germline. The CDR3 has 15 amino acids. With 3 bases removed from V and 0 bases from J, the gap between germline ends came to 14 bases.

The chain is built from TRBV7-9 and TRBJ2-5; D possibly matches TRBD1 or TRBD2 (5 bases each). The CDR3 loop spans 15 amino acids. Germline V CDR1 and CDR2: SEHNR, FQNEAQ (reference sequence). Trimming removed 5 bases from V and 5 bases from J, with 18 bases in between. Here the CDR3 reads CASSPRDPKAETQYF. DNA for the CDR3: TGTGCCAGCAGCCCCCGGGACCCCAAAGCGGAGACCCAGTACTTC.

This clonotype was found a few times. This chain links TRBV18 with TRBJ2-7, with D possibly matching TRBD1 (5 bases). This CDR3 spans 15 amino acids. V was clipped by 4 bases and J by 4 bases, with 17 bases between them. Germline lookup yields CDR1 KGHSH and CDR2 LQKENI. The CDR3 here is CASSRTPGSGYEQYF. DNA of the CDR3: TGTGCCAGCTCACGGACACCCGGGTCCGGATACGAGCAGTACTTC.

This clonotype came up a few times. The rearrangement joins TRBV5-1 to TRBJ2-1; perhaps TRBD2 as D (7 bases). With 0 bases removed from V and 9 bases from J, the gap between germline ends came to 16 bases. Germline CDR1 reads SGHRS; CDR2 reads YFSETQ. The CDR3 loop spans 15 amino acids. CDR3 in DNA: TGCGCCAGCAGCTTGGTTGCTAGCGGAGGGGGTGAGCAGTTCTTC. Amino acid sequence: CASSLVASGGGEQFF.

The J gene is TRBJ1-1, the V gene TRBV19; 8 bases agree with TRBD1. The length of the CDR3 is 14 residues. The germline V gene has CDR1 LNHDA and CDR2 SQIVND (reference sequence). After removal of 3 bases from V and 6 bases from J, the junction contained 6 bases not matched to a gene. In DNA form, the CDR3 reads TGTGCCAGTAGTATCGGTCAGGGGGCTTCTGAAGCTTTCTTT. Encoded protein: CASSIGQGASEAFF.

V gene TRBV24-1 combines with J gene TRBJ2-5; D could derive from TRBD1 or TRBD2 (5 bases each). The CDR3 has 14 residues. V was pared by 2 bases and J by 3 bases, with 9 bases between. Germline CDR1 and CDR2: KGHDR and SFDVKD. The CDR3 nucleotides are TGTGCCACCAGTGATTGGGACGGAGAAGAGACCCAGTACTTC. Translated, it gives CATSDWDGEETQYF.

This clonotype was detected many times. The chain employs TRBV20-1 and TRBJ2-2; D is perhaps TRBD2 (5 bases). CDR1 is DFQATT and CDR2 is SNEGSKA in the germline V gene (reference sequence). There are 17 residues in the CDR3. V lost 0 bases and J lost 4, with 18 bases in between. CDR3 in DNA: TGCAGTGCTAGAGATCTTTTAAGCGGTGAGGGCACCGGGGAGCTGTTTTTT. Translation gives CSARDLLSGEGTGELFF.